A selection of T cell receptor beta chains follows, all from one sample in a study of T-cell memory formation after mild COVID-19. TCRdb redid the calling of the 5' RACE reads with MiXCR, one entry per CDR3 protein. The sample lists under 200,000 distinct CDR3 sequences, roughly 10% occurring once. Sample: PBMCs or a T cell subset sorted from them (not recorded which). These receptor sequences come from a man aged 18 to 30 who had mild COVID-19 (a few samples of this study predate the infection). Cell type and time point are not known. The CDR3 runs from the conserved cysteine through the conserved F or W. D genes are given only for firm matches. A clone size is listed for some rows: how often the clone was seen (once, few, many), or a class if it is expanded.

V gene	J gene	clone size	D gene	CDR3 DNA	CDR3 protein
TRBV4-2	TRBJ2-3	few	NA	TGTGCCAGCAGCCAAGAGCCAGGATCGGATACGCAGTATTTT	CASSQEPGSDTQYF
TRBV5-5	TRBJ2-2	few	NA	TGTGCCAGCAGCAAGGGTAACGTGAACACCGGGGAGCTGTTTTTT	CASSKGNVNTGELFF
TRBV7-9	TRBJ1-4	few	NA	TGTGCCAGCAACCCACACAGGGTGACTAATGAAAAACTGTTTTTT	CASNPHRVTNEKLFF
TRBV5-1	TRBJ2-5	many	TRBD1	TGCGCCAGCAGCTTGGTATTCAGGGGGAAAGAGACCCAGTACTTC	CASSLVFRGKETQYF
TRBV7-2	TRBJ2-2	many	TRBD1	TGTGCCAGCAGCCAACGGACAGGGGGCTCTTTCGGGGAGCTGTTTTTT	CASSQRTGGSFGELFF
TRBV3-1	TRBJ2-7	NA	NA	TGTGCCAGCAGCTACGGGGGAGACCACGAGCAGTACTTC	CASSYGGDHEQYF
TRBV7-2	TRBJ2-4	many	NA	TGTGCCAGCAGCTTAGAGCTTAGTCGGGGAGCCAAAAACATTCAGTACTTC	CASSLELSRGAKNIQYF
TRBV30	TRBJ2-7	NA	TRBD1	TGTGCCTGGAGTCCTCTGACAGGGGGACCTCTGGCCTACGAGCAGTACTTC	CAWSPLTGGPLAYEQYF
TRBV7-9	TRBJ1-1	NA	NA	TGTGCCAGCAGCTCCGGGGCGTGGAACACTGAAGCTTTCTTT	CASSSGAWNTEAFF
TRBV11-2	TRBJ2-5	few	NA	TGTGCCAGCAGATTGTCAGGAGGGGAGACCCAGTACTTC	CASRLSGGETQYF
TRBV5-1	TRBJ2-3	few	TRBD2	TGCGCCAGTGGCGGGGGTGAAGGCACAGATACGCAGTATTTT	CASGGGEGTDTQYF
TRBV2	TRBJ2-3	NA	TRBD1	TGTGCCAGACGACAGGGGGGGACAGATACGCAGTATTTT	CARRQGGTDTQYF
TRBV20-1	TRBJ1-2	NA	TRBD1	TGCAGTGCTAGAGCGGGAGGGGGCGGCTACACCTTC	CSARAGGGGYTF
TRBV5-1	TRBJ1-1	few	NA	TGCGCCAGCAGCTTGGCATGGGTGGAGAACACTGAAGCTTTCTTT	CASSLAWVENTEAFF
TRBV11-2	TRBJ1-5	few	NA	TGTGCCAGCAGCCGAAACACCGGGACACTTGGCAATCAGCCCCAGCATTTT	CASSRNTGTLGNQPQHF
TRBV19	TRBJ1-5	NA	TRBD1	TGTGCCAGTTATGGGACAGGCGAGTTTTCGCCCCAGCATTTT	CASYGTGEFSPQHF
TRBV5-1	TRBJ2-5	NA	TRBD2	TGCGCCAGCAGCTTGGAAGGCAGCGGGACGTCATTCGCAGAGACCCAGTACTTC	CASSLEGSGTSFAETQYF
TRBV3-1	TRBJ2-5	few	NA	TGTGCCAGCACCGCAGGGACTTCACAAGAGACCCAGTACTTC	CASTAGTSQETQYF
TRBV2	TRBJ1-1	NA	NA	TGTGCCAGCATCGGGGGGGGGTTGAACACTGAAGCTTTCTTT	CASIGGGLNTEAFF
TRBV7-9	TRBJ1-2	NA	TRBD1	TGTGCCAGCAGCGACCTACAGGGGGTCTACACCTTC	CASSDLQGVYTF
TRBV6-2/TRBV6-3	TRBJ1-1	NA	NA	TGTGCCAGCAGTTACGCCCTCTCCGAAATGGCTTTGGGAGCTTTCTTT	CASSYALSEMALGAFF
TRBV6-2/TRBV6-3	TRBJ2-3	NA	TRBD2	TGTGCCAGCAGTTATAAGCGGGGGAATCCGTGGTATTTT	CASSYKRGNPWYF
TRBV7-2	TRBJ2-3	NA	TRBD2	TGTGCCAGCAGCTCAGGACTAGCCCCAGTTACGCAGTATTTT	CASSSGLAPVTQYF
TRBV12-3/TRBV12-4	TRBJ2-4	few	NA	TGTGCCAGCAGTTCGCGTACAGGGTTAGCCAAAAACATTCAGTACTTC	CASSSRTGLAKNIQYF
TRBV7-2	TRBJ2-2	NA	NA	TGTGCCAGCAGCTTAGCGGCGCCAGGGGTAACCGGGGAGCTGTTTTTT	CASSLAAPGVTGELFF
TRBV5-1	TRBJ1-2	few	NA	TGCGCCAGCAGCGTGGAGCCTAAGGGATATTCTGGCTACACCTTC	CASSVEPKGYSGYTF
TRBV28	TRBJ1-2	NA	TRBD1	TGTGCCAGCAGCCGCCCGGGACAGGGAAACTATGGCTACACCTTC	CASSRPGQGNYGYTF
TRBV28	TRBJ2-3	NA	NA	TGTGCCAGCAGGGGTGGTGGCAGGGATACGCAGTATTTT	CASRGGGRDTQYF
TRBV5-1	TRBJ2-5	many	TRBD2	TGCGCCAGCAGCGCCACAGGACTAGCGGACGCACAAGAGACCCAGTACTTC	CASSATGLADAQETQYF
TRBV4-3	TRBJ2-6	many	NA	TGCGCCAGCAGCGGGCTCTCTGGGGCCAACGTCCTGACTTTC	CASSGLSGANVLTF
TRBV6-5	TRBJ1-1	NA	NA	TGTGCCAGCAGGACACAGGGTATGGTGACTTTCTTT	CASRTQGMVTFF
TRBV20-1	TRBJ2-4	NA	NA	TGCAGTGCTCCCCGAGATACAGGGGCCAAAAACATTCAGTACTTC	CSAPRDTGAKNIQYF
TRBV6-6	TRBJ1-5	few	TRBD1	TGTGCCAGCAGTTACACGACAGGGGATCAGCCCCAGCATTTT	CASSYTTGDQPQHF
TRBV10-3	TRBJ2-3	few	NA	TGTGCCACCGGCGGCACAGATACGCAGTATTTT	CATGGTDTQYF
TRBV20-1	TRBJ2-5	few	TRBD2	TGCAGTGCTAGAATAGCGGGGGGGCCTGTAGAGACCCAGTACTTC	CSARIAGGPVETQYF
TRBV7-3	TRBJ2-2	NA	NA	TGTGCCAGCAGCCCCCCCGGGGGCGGGGGAGACACCGGGGAGCTGTTTTTT	CASSPPGGGGDTGELFF
TRBV2	TRBJ2-3	many	NA	TGTGCCAGCAGTGAGGGCGGGAGCACAGATACGCAGTATTTT	CASSEGGSTDTQYF
TRBV12-3/TRBV12-4	TRBJ1-2	NA	NA	TGTGCCAGCAGTCCAACCGGGCCTCAGACCTACTATGGCTACACCTTC	CASSPTGPQTYYGYTF
TRBV4-1	TRBJ2-5	many	TRBD2	TGCGCCAGCAGCCAAGTCTTCCTAGCGGGGGATCAAGAGACCCAGTACTTC	CASSQVFLAGDQETQYF
TRBV16	TRBJ2-7	NA	NA	TGTGCCAGCAGCCAATCGCTCAGGGGCGAGCAGTACTTC	CASSQSLRGEQYF
TRBV6-6	TRBJ1-5	NA	NA	TGTGCCAGCAGTGTACAGGGATATAGCAATCAGCCCCAGCATTTT	CASSVQGYSNQPQHF
TRBV7-9	TRBJ2-3	few	NA	TGTGCCAGCAGCCGGCAGGGGGAGGCAGATACGCAGTATTTT	CASSRQGEADTQYF
TRBV6-2/TRBV6-3	TRBJ2-3	NA	TRBD1	TGTGCCAGCAGCTATAGATCCGGGACAGGGGGAGATACGCAGTATTTT	CASSYRSGTGGDTQYF
TRBV2	TRBJ1-1	NA	NA	TGTGCCAGCTCAATGGGATCGGGCACTGAAGCTTTCTTT	CASSMGSGTEAFF
TRBV28	TRBJ1-3	many	NA	TGTGCCAGCAGTTACAGAAGCACCATATATTTT	CASSYRSTIYF
TRBV18	TRBJ1-1	NA	NA	TGTGCCAGCTCACCACGGGAGGGTTTCACCACTGAAGCTTTCTTT	CASSPREGFTTEAFF
TRBV19	TRBJ2-4	few	TRBD1	TGTGCCAGTAGTACCACTCTAGGGCCACAGGGGAACATTCAGTACTTC	CASSTTLGPQGNIQYF
TRBV5-1	TRBJ2-7	NA	NA	TGCGCCAGCAGCTCGACAGGACTCCCCTCCTACGAGCAGTACTTC	CASSSTGLPSYEQYF
TRBV7-2	TRBJ1-1	few	NA	TGTGCCAGCAGCCCCGGGGGGGGATTATTAGCTGAAGCTTTCTTT	CASSPGGGLLAEAFF
TRBV7-4	TRBJ1-5	few	NA	TGTGCCAGCAGCTCCCTCGATAGCAATCAGCCCCAGCATTTT	CASSSLDSNQPQHF
TRBV7-2	TRBJ2-3	many	TRBD1	TGTGCCAGCGCAATGGGAAGGGGGCGGTACTATACGCAGTATTTT	CASAMGRGRYYTQYF
TRBV5-1	TRBJ2-7	few	TRBD2	TGCGCCAGCAGCTTGGCCCCTCGCGGGGGGTTCGACGAGCAGTACTTC	CASSLAPRGGFDEQYF
TRBV7-8	TRBJ2-3	NA	TRBD1	TGTGCCAGCAGCTTACGGGACAGGGAGGGTACGCAGTATTTT	CASSLRDREGTQYF
TRBV7-2	TRBJ1-4	few	NA	TGTGCCAGCAGCCCGCCCGGGGGGGTTGAGGGAAAACTGTTTTTT	CASSPPGGVEGKLFF